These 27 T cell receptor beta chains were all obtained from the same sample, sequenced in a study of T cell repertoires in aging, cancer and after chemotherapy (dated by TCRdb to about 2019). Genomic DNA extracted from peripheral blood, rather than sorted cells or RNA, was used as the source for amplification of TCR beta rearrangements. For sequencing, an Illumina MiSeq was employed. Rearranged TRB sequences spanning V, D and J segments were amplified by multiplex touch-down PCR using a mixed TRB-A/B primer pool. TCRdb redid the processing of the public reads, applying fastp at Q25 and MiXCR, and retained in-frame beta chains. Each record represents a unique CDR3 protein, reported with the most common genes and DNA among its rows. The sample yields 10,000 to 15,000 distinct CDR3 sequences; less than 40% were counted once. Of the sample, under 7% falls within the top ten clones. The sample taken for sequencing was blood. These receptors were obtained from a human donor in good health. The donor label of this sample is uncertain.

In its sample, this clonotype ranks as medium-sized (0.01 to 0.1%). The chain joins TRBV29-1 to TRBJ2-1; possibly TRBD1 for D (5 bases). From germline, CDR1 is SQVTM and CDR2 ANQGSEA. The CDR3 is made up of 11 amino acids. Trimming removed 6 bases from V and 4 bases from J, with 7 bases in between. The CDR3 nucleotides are TGCAGCGTCGACAGTTACAATGAGCAGTTCTTC. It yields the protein CSVDSYNEQFF.

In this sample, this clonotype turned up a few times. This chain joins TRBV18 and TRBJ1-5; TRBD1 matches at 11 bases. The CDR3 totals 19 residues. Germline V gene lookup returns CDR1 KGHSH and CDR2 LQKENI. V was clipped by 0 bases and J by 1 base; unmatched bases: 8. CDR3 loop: CASSPPHGQGAGSNQPQHF. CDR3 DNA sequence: TGTGCCAGCTCACCACCGCATGGACAGGGGGCAGGGAGCAATCAGCCCCAGCATTTT.

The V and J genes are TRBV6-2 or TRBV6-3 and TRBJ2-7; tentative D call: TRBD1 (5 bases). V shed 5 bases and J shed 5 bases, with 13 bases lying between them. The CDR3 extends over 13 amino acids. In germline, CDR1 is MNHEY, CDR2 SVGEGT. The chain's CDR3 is CASSPTVAHEQYF. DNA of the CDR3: TGTGCCAGCAGTCCGACAGTCGCCCACGAGCAGTACTTC.

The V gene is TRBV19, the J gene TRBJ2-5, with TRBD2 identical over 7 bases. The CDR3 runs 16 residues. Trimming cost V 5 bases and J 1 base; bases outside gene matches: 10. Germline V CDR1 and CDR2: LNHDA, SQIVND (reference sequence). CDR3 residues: CASSQGPSGAQETQYF. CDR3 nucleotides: TGTGCCAGTAGTCAAGGACCTAGCGGTGCCCAAGAGACCCAGTACTTC.

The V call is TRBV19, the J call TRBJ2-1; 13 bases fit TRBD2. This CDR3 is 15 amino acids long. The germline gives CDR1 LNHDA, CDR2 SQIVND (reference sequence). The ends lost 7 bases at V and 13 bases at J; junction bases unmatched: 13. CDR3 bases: TGTGCCAGTACCTCTGCCACTAGCGGGGGGGCCAGTCAGTTCTTC. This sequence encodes CASTSATSGGASQFF.

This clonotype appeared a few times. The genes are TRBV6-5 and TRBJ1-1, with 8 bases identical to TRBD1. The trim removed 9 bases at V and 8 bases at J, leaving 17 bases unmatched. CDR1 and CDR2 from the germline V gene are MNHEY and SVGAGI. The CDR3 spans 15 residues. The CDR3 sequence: CARPQGAYVGTEAFF. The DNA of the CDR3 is TGTGCCAGGCCCCAGGGGGCGTATGTTGGGACCGAAGCTTTCTTT.

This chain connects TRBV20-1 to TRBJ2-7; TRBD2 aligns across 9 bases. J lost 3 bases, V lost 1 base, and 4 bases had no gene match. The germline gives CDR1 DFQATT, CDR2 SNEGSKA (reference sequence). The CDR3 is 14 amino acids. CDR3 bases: TGCAGTGCTAGAGCTAGCGGGGACTTCTACGAGCAGTACTTC. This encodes CSARASGDFYEQYF.

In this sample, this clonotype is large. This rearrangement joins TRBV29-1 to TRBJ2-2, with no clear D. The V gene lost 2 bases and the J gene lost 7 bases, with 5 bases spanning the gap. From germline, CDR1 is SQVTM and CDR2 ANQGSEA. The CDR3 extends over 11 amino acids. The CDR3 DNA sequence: TGCAGCGTTGAAAGTGGCGGGGAGCTGTTTTTT. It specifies CSVESGGELFF.

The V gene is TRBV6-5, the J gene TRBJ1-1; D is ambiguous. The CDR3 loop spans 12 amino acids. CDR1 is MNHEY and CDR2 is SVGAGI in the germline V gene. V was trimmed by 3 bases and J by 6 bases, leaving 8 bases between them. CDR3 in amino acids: CASSYNRAEAFF. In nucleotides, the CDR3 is TGTGCCAGCAGTTATAATAGGGCTGAAGCTTTCTTT.

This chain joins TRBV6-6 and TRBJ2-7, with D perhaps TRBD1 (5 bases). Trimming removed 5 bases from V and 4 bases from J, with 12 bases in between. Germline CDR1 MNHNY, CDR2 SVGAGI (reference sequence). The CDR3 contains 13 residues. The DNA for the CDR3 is TGTGCCAGCAGTGACCGGACACGATACGAGCAGTACTTC. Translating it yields CASSDRTRYEQYF.

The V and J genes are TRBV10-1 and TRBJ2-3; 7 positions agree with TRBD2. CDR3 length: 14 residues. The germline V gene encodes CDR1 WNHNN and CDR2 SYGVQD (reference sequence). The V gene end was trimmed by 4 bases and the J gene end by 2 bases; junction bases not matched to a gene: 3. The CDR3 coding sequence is TGCGCCAGCAGTGCGGAGCGGGACACAGATACGCAGTATTTT. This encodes CASSAERDTDTQYF.

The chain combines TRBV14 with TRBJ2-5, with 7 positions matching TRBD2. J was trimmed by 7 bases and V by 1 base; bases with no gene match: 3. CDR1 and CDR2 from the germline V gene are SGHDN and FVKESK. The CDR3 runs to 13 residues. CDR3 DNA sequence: TGTGCCAGCAGCCAAGTTGCGGGGGTGACCCAGTACTTC. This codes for CASSQVAGVTQYF. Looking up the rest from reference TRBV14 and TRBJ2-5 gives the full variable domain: EAGVTQFPSHSVIEKGQTVTLRCDPISGHDNLYWYRRVMGKEIKFLLHFVKESKQDESGMPNNRFLAERTGGTYSTLKVQPAELEDSGVYFCASSQVAGVTQYFGPGTRLLVL.

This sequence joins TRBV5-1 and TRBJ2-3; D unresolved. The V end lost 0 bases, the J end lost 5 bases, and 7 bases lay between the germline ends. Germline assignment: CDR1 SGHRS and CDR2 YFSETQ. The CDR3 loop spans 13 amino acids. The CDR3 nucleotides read TGCGCCAGCAGCTTGGATTGGGGAGATACGCAGTATTTT. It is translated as CASSLDWGDTQYF. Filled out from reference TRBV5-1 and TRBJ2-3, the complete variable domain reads KAGVTQTPRYLIKTRGQQVTLSCSPISGHRSVSWYQQTPGQGLQFLFEYFSETQRNKGNFPGRFSGRQFSNSRSEMNVSTLELGDSALYLCASSLDWGDTQYFGPGTRLTVL.

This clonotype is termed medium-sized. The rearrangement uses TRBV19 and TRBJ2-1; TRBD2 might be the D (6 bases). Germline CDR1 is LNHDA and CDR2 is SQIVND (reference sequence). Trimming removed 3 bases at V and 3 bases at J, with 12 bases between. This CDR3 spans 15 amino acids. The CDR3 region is CASSMSSAYYNEQFF. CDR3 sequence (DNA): TGTGCCAGTAGTATGTCTAGCGCCTACTACAATGAGCAGTTCTTC.

CDR3 sequence: CASSLEGHGTDTQYF. Here the CDR3 DNA reads TGCGCCAGCAGCTTGGAGGGACACGGGACAGATACGCAGTATTTT. The J gene is TRBJ2-3, the V gene TRBV5-1, with a weak D call TRBD1 (6 bases). The length of the CDR3 is 15 residues. The germline V gene encodes CDR1 SGHRS and CDR2 YFSETQ. Trimming took 0 bases from V and 3 from J, leaving 11 bases between them.

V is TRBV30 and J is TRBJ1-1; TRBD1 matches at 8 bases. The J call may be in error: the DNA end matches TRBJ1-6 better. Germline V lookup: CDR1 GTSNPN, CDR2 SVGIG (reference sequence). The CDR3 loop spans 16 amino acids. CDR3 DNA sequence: TGTGCCTGGAGTGTAACCTCGGGACAGGTACTTTCACCCCTCCACTTT. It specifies CAWSVTSGQVLSPLHF.

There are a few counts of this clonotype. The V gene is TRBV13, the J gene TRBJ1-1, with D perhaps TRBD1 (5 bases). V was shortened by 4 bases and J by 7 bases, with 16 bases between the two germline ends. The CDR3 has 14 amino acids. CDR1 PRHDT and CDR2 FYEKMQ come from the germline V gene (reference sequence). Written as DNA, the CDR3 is TGTGCCAGCAGCTCCAAGGGACGGAGCCTTGAAGCTTTCTTT. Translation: CASSSKGRSLEAFF. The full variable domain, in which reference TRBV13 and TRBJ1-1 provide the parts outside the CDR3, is AAGVIQSPRHLIKEKRETATLKCYPIPRHDTVYWYQQGPGQDPQFLISFYEKMQSDKGSIPDRFSAQQFSDYHSELNMSSLELGDSALYFCASSSKGRSLEAFFGQGTRLTVV.

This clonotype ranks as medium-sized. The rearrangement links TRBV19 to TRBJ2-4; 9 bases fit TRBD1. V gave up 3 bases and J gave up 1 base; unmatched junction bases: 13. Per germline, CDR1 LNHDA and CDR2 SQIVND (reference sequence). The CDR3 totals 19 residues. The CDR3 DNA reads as TGTGCCAGTAGTATCGGGACAGGGTACCCCCACTTTGCCAAAAACATTCAGTACTTC. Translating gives CASSIGTGYPHFAKNIQYF.

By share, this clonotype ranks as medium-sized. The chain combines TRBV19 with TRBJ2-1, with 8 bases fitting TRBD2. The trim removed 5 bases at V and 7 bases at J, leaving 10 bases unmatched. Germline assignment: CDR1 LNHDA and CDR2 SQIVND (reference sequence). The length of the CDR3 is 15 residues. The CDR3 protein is CASSRLSGSRNEQFF. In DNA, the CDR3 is TGTGCCAGTAGTCGCCTAAGCGGGAGTCGGAATGAGCAGTTCTTC.

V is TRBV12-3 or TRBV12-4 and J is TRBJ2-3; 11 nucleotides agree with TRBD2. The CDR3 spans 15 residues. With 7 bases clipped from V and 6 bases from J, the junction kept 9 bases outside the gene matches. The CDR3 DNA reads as TGTGCCAGCAAACGACTAGCGGGAAATGTGGATACGCAGTATTTT. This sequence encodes CASKRLAGNVDTQYF.

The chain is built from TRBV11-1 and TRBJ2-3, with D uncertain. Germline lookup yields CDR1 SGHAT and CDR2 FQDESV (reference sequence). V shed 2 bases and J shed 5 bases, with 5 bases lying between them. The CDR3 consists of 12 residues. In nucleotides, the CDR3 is TGTGCCAGCAGCTTAATAGGAGATACGCAGTATTTT. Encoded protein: CASSLIGDTQYF.

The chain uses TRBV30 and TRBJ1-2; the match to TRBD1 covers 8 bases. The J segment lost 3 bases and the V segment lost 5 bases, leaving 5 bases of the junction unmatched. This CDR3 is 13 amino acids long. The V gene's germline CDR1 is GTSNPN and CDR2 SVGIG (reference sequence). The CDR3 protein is CAWGTGRDYGYTF. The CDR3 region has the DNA TGTGCCTGGGGGACAGGAAGGGACTATGGCTACACCTTC.

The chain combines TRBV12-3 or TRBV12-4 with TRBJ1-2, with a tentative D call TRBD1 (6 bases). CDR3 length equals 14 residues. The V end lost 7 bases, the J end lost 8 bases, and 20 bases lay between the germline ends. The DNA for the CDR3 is TGTGCCAGCAACTTATACAGGGAGGGAGGGGGCTACACCTTC. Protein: CASNLYREGGGYTF.

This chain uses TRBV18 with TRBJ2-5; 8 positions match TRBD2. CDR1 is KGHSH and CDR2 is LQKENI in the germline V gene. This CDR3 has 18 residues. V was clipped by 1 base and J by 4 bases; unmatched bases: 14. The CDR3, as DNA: TGTGCCAGCTCACCACTGGGACTAGTGGGGTATGGTGGAGAGACCCAGTACTTC. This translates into CASSPLGLVGYGGETQYF.

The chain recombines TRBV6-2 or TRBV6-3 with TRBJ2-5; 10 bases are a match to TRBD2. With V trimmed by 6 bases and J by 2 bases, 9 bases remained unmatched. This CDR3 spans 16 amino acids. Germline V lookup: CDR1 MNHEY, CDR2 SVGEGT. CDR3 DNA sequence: TGTGCCAGCAGAACTGCCAAAGCGGGGGGGCAAGAGACCCAGTACTTC. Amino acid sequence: CASRTAKAGGQETQYF.

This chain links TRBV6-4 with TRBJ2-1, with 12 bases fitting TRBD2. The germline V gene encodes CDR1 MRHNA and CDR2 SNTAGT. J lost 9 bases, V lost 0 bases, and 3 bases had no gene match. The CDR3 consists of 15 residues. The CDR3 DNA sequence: TGTGCCAGCAGTGACTCGGCTAGCGGGAGGGGTGAGCAGTTCTTC. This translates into CASSDSASGRGEQFF.

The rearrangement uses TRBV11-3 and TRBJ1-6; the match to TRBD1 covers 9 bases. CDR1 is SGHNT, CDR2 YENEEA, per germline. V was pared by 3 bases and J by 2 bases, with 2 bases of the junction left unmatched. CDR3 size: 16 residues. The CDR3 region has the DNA TGTGCCAGCAGCTTTGGACAGGGGCCCTATAATTCACCCCTCCACTTT. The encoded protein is CASSFGQGPYNSPLHF. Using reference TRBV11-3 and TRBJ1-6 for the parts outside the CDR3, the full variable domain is EAGVVQSPRYKIIEKKQPVAFWCNPISGHNTLYWYLQNLGQGPELLIRYENEEAVDDSQLPKDRFSAERLKGVDSTLKIQPAELGDSAVYLCASSFGQGPYNSPLHFGNGTRLTVT.